The clone carrying this TCR beta chain was observed a handful of times. What it binds is unknown. After constant-region reverse-primer amplification, full-length variable regions underwent semi-nested PCR with Nested Universal Primer A. TCRdb recomputed calls from the 5' RACE reads with MiXCR, one row per CDR3 protein. The table lists approximately 42,000 distinct CDR3 sequences, over 25% of them singletons. Germline loops: CDR1 DFQATT, CDR2 SNEGSKA (reference sequence). V was clipped by 6 bases and J by 0 bases; unmatched bases: 12. The CDR3 totals 17 residues. Findings of the study overall: The TCR gene usage of tumor memory CD4+ T cells clustered together with blood and lymph node memory CD4+ cells and with lymph node naive CD4+ cells.

The origin of this receptor is a female donor with breast cancer. The specimen was memory CD4+ T cells sorted from a lymph node. Subset here: memory CD4+ T cells, CD4+CD45RO+CD25-. The rearrangement links TRBV20-1 to TRBJ2-4; 9 bases line up with TRBD2. CDR3 coding DNA: TGCAGTGCCAAAGCGCTTAGCGGGGGCCTAGCCAAAAACATTCAGTACTTC. Amino acids: CSAKALSGGLAKNIQYF.